Listed below are T cell receptor beta chains from one sample, sequenced in a study of shared clonotypes between healthy human individuals. Sequencing was performed with immunoSEQ multiplex PCR; in TCRdb, only in-frame clones are kept and a portion is missing. The sample records 950,000 to 1,300,000 clones, around 75% being singletons. Sequenced input: memory CD4+ T cells sorted from blood. These receptors were collected from a man aged 18 to 29 in good health. Both conserved end residues are part of each CDR3. The D gene is left open where the match is weak. Expanded clones are given a class, and other clones once, few, many or no size at all.

>TRBJ2-7|.|TRBV4-1|.
TGCGCCAGCAGCCAGTCCGGGACTCTCATTCCCTACGAGCAGTACTTC
CASSQSGTLIPYEQYF
>TRBJ2-7|TRBD2|TRBV4-3|.
TGCGCCAGCAGCCAAGAGACTAGCGGGAGATCCCGTGGGGAGCAGTACTTC
CASSQETSGRSRGEQYF
>TRBJ1-4|TRBD1|TRBV19|once
TGTGCCAGTAGTCTCTGGACAGGGGCAGATGAAAAACTGTTTTTT
CASSLWTGADEKLFF
>TRBJ2-3|.|TRBV30|.
TGTGCCTGGAAAAACCTATTAGTGAATACGCAGTATTTT
CAWKNLLVNTQYF
>TRBJ2-7|.|TRBV19|.
TGTGCCAGTAGTATTTCTCCCCGGACAGATGGAGGGGAGCAGTACTTC
CASSISPRTDGGEQYF
>TRBJ2-1|.|TRBV18|.
TGTGCCAGCTCCCTGGGCGGGGACTCCTACAATGAGCAGTTCTTC
CASSLGGDSYNEQFF
>TRBJ1-4|.|TRBV7-6|.
TGTGCCAGCAGCTCCTATCTCGGGTCGGATGAAAAACTGTTTTTT
CASSSYLGSDEKLFF
>TRBJ2-7|TRBD1|TRBV6-5|.
TGTGCCAGCAGTTACTCGACAGGGCCCTACGAGCAGTACTTC
CASSYSTGPYEQYF
>TRBJ2-3|.|TRBV9|.
TGTGCCAGCAGCAACACAGATACGCAGTATTTT
CASSNTDTQYF
>TRBJ2-5|TRBD1|TRBV6-5|.
TGTGCCAGCAGTTACTCTGGACAGGGCAGGGGGAAGACCCAGTACTTC
CASSYSGQGRGKTQYF
>TRBJ2-2|.|TRBV6-1|.
TGTGCCAGCAACACCGGGACAACGAACACCGGGGAGCTGTTTTTT
CASNTGTTNTGELFF
>TRBJ2-1|TRBD1|TRBV4-1|few
TGCGCCAGCAGCCAAGTTCTCGGGACAGGGGGCCTCAATGAGCAGTTCTTC
CASSQVLGTGGLNEQFF
>TRBJ2-7|.|TRBV5-5|.
TGTGCCAGCAGCTTTATAGCAACCGAGCAGTACTTC
CASSFIATEQYF
>TRBJ1-5|TRBD1|TRBV10-1|few
TGCGCCAGCAGCCCCGGCGACAGGGACGTTCAGCCCCAGCATTTT
CASSPGDRDVQPQHF
>TRBJ2-3|TRBD2|TRBV5-1|few
TGCGCCAGCAGCTTGGGGACTAGCGGGATTCTAGATACGCAGTATTTT
CASSLGTSGILDTQYF
>TRBJ2-4|TRBD1|TRBV5-1|once
TGCGCCAGCAGCTTGGGTGGGGGACAGAAAAACATTCAGTACTTC
CASSLGGGQKNIQYF
>TRBJ2-5|.|TRBV2|.
TGTGCCAGCAGTGAGGCTAGCGTCCTCCAAGAGACCCAGTACTTC
CASSEASVLQETQYF
>TRBJ1-1|.|TRBV4-1|few
TGCGCCAGCAGCCAAGGGACCTCCAACACTGAAGCTTTCTTT
CASSQGTSNTEAFF
>TRBJ2-7|.|TRBV18|.
TGTGCCAGCTCACCGGTCGGCAGGGGCTACGAGCAGTACTTC
CASSPVGRGYEQYF
>TRBJ1-2|TRBD1|TRBV18|.
TGTGCCAGCTCACGGGACAGTAACTATGGCTACACCTTC
CASSRDSNYGYTF
>TRBJ2-5|.|TRBV5-1|.
TGCGCCAGCAGCTCCGGGGGAGGTGGAGAGACCCAGTACTTC
CASSSGGGGETQYF
>TRBJ2-3|.|TRBV20-1|.
TGCAGTGCGACGACTAAGGGTACGCAGTATTTT
CSATTKGTQYF
>TRBJ2-7|TRBD1|TRBV28|.
TGTGCCAGCAAAGACAGGGCAGGGGCCTACGAGCAGTACTTC
CASKDRAGAYEQYF
>TRBJ2-1|TRBD2|TRBV5-4|few
TGTGCCAGCAGCTTGGAAGGGGCTAGCGGGAGGAGCAATGAGCAGTTCTTC
CASSLEGASGRSNEQFF
>TRBJ2-1|.|TRBV11-2|few
TGTGCCAGCAGCCTCTCAGTGTCCTACAATGAGCAGTTCTTC
CASSLSVSYNEQFF
>TRBJ1-3|.|TRBV11-2|.
TGTGCCAGCAGCTTAGCTGGCAGGGAAAACACCATATATTTT
CASSLAGRENTIYF
>TRBJ2-5|.|TRBV7-3|many
TGTGCCAGCAGCTTAAGAGGGGCCCGAGGTTCTAGAGTGGAGACCCAGTACTTC
CASSLRGARGSRVETQYF
>TRBJ1-3|.|TRBV10-3|.
TGTGCCATCACTGACAGTCCTGGAAACACCATATATTTT
CAITDSPGNTIYF
>TRBJ2-3|.|TRBV9|.
TGTGCCAGCAGCTTCAGGGTCAGCACAGATACGCAGTATTTT
CASSFRVSTDTQYF
>TRBJ2-3|.|TRBV5-5|.
TGTGCCAGCAGCTTTAGCGGATTGCGTACAGATACGCAGTATTTT
CASSFSGLRTDTQYF
>TRBJ2-7|TRBD2|TRBV7-2|.
TGTGCCAGCAGTCCACGGACTAGCGGGAGTGTGGCCGAGCAGTACTTC
CASSPRTSGSVAEQYF
>TRBJ2-1|TRBD1|TRBV10-1|.
TGCGCCAGCAGTGACCCCGGGACAGGGGATGTGGGTGAGCAGTTCTTC
CASSDPGTGDVGEQFF
>TRBJ1-5|.|TRBV5-8|.
TGTGCCAGCAGCCTTCCTACAGGGAACAATCAGCCCCAGCATTTT
CASSLPTGNNQPQHF
>TRBJ2-2|TRBD1|TRBV18|.
TGTGCCAGCTCCCTCCAACCGGGACAGGGGACCGGGGAGCTGTTTTTT
CASSLQPGQGTGELFF
>TRBJ1-6|TRBD1|TRBV6-5|few
TGTGCCAGCAGTTACTCGGGGACAGGTCTCCACTTT
CASSYSGTGLHF
>TRBJ2-2|.|TRBV14|.
TGTGCCAGCAGCCAAGAATTATGGGGCGGGGAGCTGTTTTTT
CASSQELWGGELFF
>TRBJ1-5|.|TRBV19|.
TGTGCCAGTAGTATAAACCCGCCGGGCACCAATCAGCCCCAGCATTTT
CASSINPPGTNQPQHF
>TRBJ2-1|TRBD2|TRBV9|.
TGTGCCAGCAGCTTCCGGACTAGCGGGAGCTCCTACAATGAGCAGTTCTTC
CASSFRTSGSSYNEQFF
>TRBJ2-2|.|TRBV9|.
TGTGCCAGCAGCGTATATGGGTCGAACACCGGGGAGCTGTTTTTT
CASSVYGSNTGELFF
>TRBJ1-1|.|TRBV18|many
TGTGCCAGCTCAGGAGGGGCAGGTGGGATCGACACTGAAGCTTTCTTT
CASSGGAGGIDTEAFF
>TRBJ2-1|.|TRBV5-4|.
TGTGCCAGCAGCTTTGCGGGGGCCCCCAATGAGCAGTTCTTC
CASSFAGAPNEQFF
>TRBJ1-3|.|TRBV11-2|.
TGTGCCAGCAGCTTAGATCGGGGAGGCGGGCGCGGAAACACCATATATTTT
CASSLDRGGGRGNTIYF
>TRBJ1-2|TRBD1|TRBV27|.
TGTGCCAGCAGTTTAGACGACAGGGGTTACGGTGGCTACACCTTC
CASSLDDRGYGGYTF
>TRBJ2-7|TRBD2|TRBV6-5|.
TGTGCCAGCAGTGCCAGCGGGGCTTCCTACGAGCAGTACTTC
CASSASGASYEQYF
>TRBJ1-5|.|TRBV6-1|few
TGTGCCAGCAGTGAAGCCTTAGGGCCCCAGCATTTT
CASSEALGPQHF
>TRBJ1-1|.|TRBV6-1|.
TGTGCCAGCAGCCGCCTCGGTGAAGCTTTCTTT
CASSRLGEAFF
>TRBJ2-7|TRBD1|TRBV7-3|.
TGTGCCAGCAGCTTTGGGGCAGGGGGAAACGAGCAGTACTTC
CASSFGAGGNEQYF
>TRBJ2-7|TRBD2|TRBV2|.
TGTGCCAGCAGTGTAGGAACTAGCGGGGTCTACGAGCAGTACTTC
CASSVGTSGVYEQYF
>TRBJ2-7|.|TRBV20-1|.
TGCAGTACCCCAGGGATCTACGAGCAGTACTTC
CSTPGIYEQYF
>TRBJ2-2|TRBD2|TRBV30|few
TGTGCCTGGAGCGGGGGGTGGCGATTGAACACCGGGGAGCTGTTTTTT
CAWSGGWRLNTGELFF
>TRBJ1-2|.|TRBV19|.
TGTGCCAGTACTTTAGGCGTTGGCTATGGCTACACCTTC
CASTLGVGYGYTF
>TRBJ1-2|.|TRBV28|.
TGTGCCAGCAGCCCGGGGTCCAACTATGGCTACACCTTC
CASSPGSNYGYTF
>TRBJ1-3|.|TRBV9|.
TGTGCCAGCAGCGTTCAGGGCATCTCTGGAAACACCATATATTTT
CASSVQGISGNTIYF
>TRBJ2-7|TRBD1|TRBV10-3|.
TGTGCCATCAGTCCTGGGACAGGGGCGAACGAGCAGTACTTC
CAISPGTGANEQYF
>TRBJ2-1|TRBD2|TRBV7-2|.
TGTGCCAGCAGCCCATCCAGGACTAGCGGATACAATGAGCAGTTCTTC
CASSPSRTSGYNEQFF
>TRBJ1-3|.|TRBV28|.
TGTGCCAGCACCAAACCCGCCAAGTCCAGCACCATATATTTT
CASTKPAKSSTIYF
>TRBJ1-2|.|TRBV6-5|.
TGTGCCAGCAGTTACAGAGCAGGAAATGGCTACACCTTC
CASSYRAGNGYTF